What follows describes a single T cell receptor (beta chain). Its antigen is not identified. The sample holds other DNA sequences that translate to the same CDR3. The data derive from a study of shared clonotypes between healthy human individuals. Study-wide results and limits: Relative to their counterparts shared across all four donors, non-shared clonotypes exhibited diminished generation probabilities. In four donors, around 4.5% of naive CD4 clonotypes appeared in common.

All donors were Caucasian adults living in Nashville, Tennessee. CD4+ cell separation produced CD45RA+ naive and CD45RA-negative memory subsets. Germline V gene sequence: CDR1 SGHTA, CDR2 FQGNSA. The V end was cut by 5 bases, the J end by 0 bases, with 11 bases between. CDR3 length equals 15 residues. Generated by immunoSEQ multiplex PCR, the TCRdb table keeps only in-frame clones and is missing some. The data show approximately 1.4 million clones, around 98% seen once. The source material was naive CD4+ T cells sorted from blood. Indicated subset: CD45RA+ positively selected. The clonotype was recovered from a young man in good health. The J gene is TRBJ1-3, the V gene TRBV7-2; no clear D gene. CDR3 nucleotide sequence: TGTGCCAGCAGCAAAGGGCTCAGCTCTGGAAACACCATATATTTT. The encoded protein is CASSKGLSSGNTIYF.